This T cell receptor (beta chain) was retrieved from a study of T-cell memory formation after mild COVID-19. The CDR3 has 13 residues. Trimming stripped 1 base from V and 6 bases from J, with 9 bases between. Germline V lookup: CDR1 SGHRS, CDR2 YFSETQ. From the 5' RACE reads, TCRdb called clonotypes with MiXCR, one entry per CDR3 protein. The repertoire holds just over 400,000 distinct CDR3 sequences, with roughly a quarter as singletons. This clonotype was recorded a few times. The sample consisted of PBMCs or a T cell subset sorted from them (not recorded which). The TCR comes from an adult woman who had mild COVID-19 (a few samples of this study predate the infection). Cell type and time point are not known. The rearrangement links TRBV5-1 to TRBJ2-3; D gene unclear. DNA for the CDR3: TGCGCCAGCAGCTTGTGGTCGTTGGATACGCAGTATTTT. This codes for CASSLWSLDTQYF.